The entry below describes one TCR beta chain. This clonotype was seen more than once but under ten times. Its antigen target is currently unknown. Qualities for individual bases were not recorded, and no much larger clone is one base off. The CDR3 runs 14 residues from the cysteine to the phenylalanine. CDR3 DNA only is kept here, 42 bases in frame from base 1. Between the V and J ends, shortened by 1 base and 5 bases respectively, the junction contains 12 bases. CDR1 and CDR2 were assigned from the germline V gene as SGHAT and FQNNGV. This sample is drawn from a study of identical twins (TCRdb year 2016). A note on the overall study: The study deep-sequenced TCR alpha and beta repertoires from monozygotic twins, unrelated adults of various ages and cord blood to test whether fetal clonotypes persist. Replicate twin experiments were performed at different times using different library preparation protocols to rule out contamination.

The protocol used for the library was 5' RACE. TCRdb lists the instrument as Illumina HiSeq 2000. A universal primer binding site was added through template switching, and the final cDNA carried a unique molecular identifier so that TCR cDNA molecules could be counted accurately. Specific primers in the conserved constant-segment region were used to synthesize first-strand cDNA for TCR alpha and beta chains. To control for contamination, every cDNA library was double barcoded, receiving both a SMART-Mk sample barcode and Illumina barcodes. TruSeq adapter sequences along with Illumina sample barcodes were introduced in two successive PCR steps. TCR alpha and beta cDNA libraries were sequenced on the Illumina HiSeq platform with custom primers. As for the original processing: MiGEC processed the raw reads to extract unique molecular identifiers, while MiXCR was used to determine the CDR3 positions. For each individual, recombination models were inferred using an EM algorithm with the repgenHMM and IGoR tools. The tcR package in R was used for shared clonotype analysis, with sharing normalized by the product of cloneset sizes. To study raw recombination without the effects of thymic and clonal selection, out-of-frame nonproductive sequences were analyzed. TCRdb reworked the public reads: Q25 trimming with fastp, MiXCR clone assembly, productive beta chains retained. Each CDR3 protein gets just one entry, which takes the most common genes and DNA from the rows behind it. These V and J calls rely on TCRdb rather than the paper's analysis. Here the sample has 200,000 to 250,000 distinct CDR3 sequences; approximately 8.3% occur a single time. Jointly, the top ten make up 1.5% to 2.5% of the sample.

All donors were healthy Caucasians. The twin cohort consisted of three pairs of female monozygotic twins, all aged about 18 to 29 years. Miltenyi CD45RO+ enrichment and human naive T-cell isolation kits were used to isolate memory (CD45RO+) and naive T cells from PBMC. Study-wide conclusions, independent of this receptor: Because the same donors could not be followed over many years, the conclusions relied on cross-sectional statistical analysis. In monozygotic twins, out-of-frame TCR alpha sharing was systematically underestimated by recombination models, although the models agreed with sharing between unrelated individuals. Out-of-frame TCR alpha sequences shared between twins showed an excess of low generation-probability sequences compared with coincidental sharing between unrelated individuals. Invariant T cells such as MAIT and iNKT could partly confound zero-insertion analyses, though diverse VJ usage argued against this for most clonotypes. Fewer insertions were carried by abundant cord blood beta clonotypes; a weaker similar trend was observed in young adult naive repertoires, while no such trend was observed in memory repertoires. In beta out-of-frame sequences, excess twin sharing was weaker, because having fewer shared sequences lowered the signal-to-noise ratio.

The same data also went into a second study, on yellow fever vaccine responses in identical twins. As that second paper reports: According to the authors, the vaccine-induced T cell response in identical twins seemed to be partly convergent and partly specific to each individual. In the study, vaccine-responding T cell clones were precisely tracked in identical twins.

This TCR was sampled from a woman aged 18-35 years in good health. The sequencing input was memory (CD45RO+) T cells sorted from blood. According to the study, the label for this sample's cell subset or site signals: CD45RO+ enriched T cells. The chain is encoded by TRBV11-2 joined to TRBJ2-7; no D gene is confidently identified. The DNA sequence is given as TGTGCCAGCAGCTTAGTTGTGGGTCCCCACGAGCAGTACTTC. This sequence encodes CASSLVVGPHEQYF.